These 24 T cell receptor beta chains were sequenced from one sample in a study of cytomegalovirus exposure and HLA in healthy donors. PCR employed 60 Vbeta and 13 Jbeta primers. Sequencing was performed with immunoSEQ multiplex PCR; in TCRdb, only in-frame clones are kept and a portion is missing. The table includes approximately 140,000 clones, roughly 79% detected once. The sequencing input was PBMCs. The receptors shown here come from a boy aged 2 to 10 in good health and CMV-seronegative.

CDR3 amino acids: CASSPGTDYGYTF. CDR3 in DNA: TGTGCCAGCAGCCCGGGGACAGACTATGGCTACACCTTC. The chain couples TRBV7-9 to TRBJ1-2, with 7 bases fitting TRBD1. The CDR3 has 13 residues. The V gene end was trimmed by 5 bases and the J gene end by 3 bases; junction bases not matched to a gene: 3. Germline CDR1 SEHNR, CDR2 FQNEAQ (reference sequence).

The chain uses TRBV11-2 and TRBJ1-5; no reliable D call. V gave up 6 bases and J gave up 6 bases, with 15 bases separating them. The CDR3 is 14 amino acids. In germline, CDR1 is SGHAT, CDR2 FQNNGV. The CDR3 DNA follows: TGTGCCAGCAGTCCATCAAGCCTCGGTCAGCCCCAGCATTTT. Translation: CASSPSSLGQPQHF.

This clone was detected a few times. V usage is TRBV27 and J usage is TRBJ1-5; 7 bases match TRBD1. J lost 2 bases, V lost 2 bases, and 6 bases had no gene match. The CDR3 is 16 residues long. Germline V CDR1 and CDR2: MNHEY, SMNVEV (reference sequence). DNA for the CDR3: TGTGCCAGCAGTTTACTAGGGCAGGGGGGCAATCAGCCCCAGCATTTT. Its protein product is CASSLLGQGGNQPQHF.

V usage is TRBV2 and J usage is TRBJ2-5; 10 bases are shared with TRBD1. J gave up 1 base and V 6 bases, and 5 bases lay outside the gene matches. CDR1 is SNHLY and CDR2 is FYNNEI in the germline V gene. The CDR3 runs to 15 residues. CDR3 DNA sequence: TGTGCCAGCAGGGGGACAGGGGCAGCCCAAGAGACCCAGTACTTC. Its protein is CASRGTGAAQETQYF.

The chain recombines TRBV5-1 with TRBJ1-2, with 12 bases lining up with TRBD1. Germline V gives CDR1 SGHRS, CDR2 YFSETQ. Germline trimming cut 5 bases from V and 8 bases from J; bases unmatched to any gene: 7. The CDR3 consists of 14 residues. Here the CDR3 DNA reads TGCGCCAGCAGTCTCTCCGGGACAGGGGGCGGCTACACCTTC. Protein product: CASSLSGTGGGYTF.

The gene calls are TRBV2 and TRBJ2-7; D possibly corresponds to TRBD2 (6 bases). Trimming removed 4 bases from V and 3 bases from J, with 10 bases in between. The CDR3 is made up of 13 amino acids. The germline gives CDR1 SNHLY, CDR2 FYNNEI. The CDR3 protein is CASSGGESYEQYF. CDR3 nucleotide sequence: TGTGCCAGCAGTGGGGGGGAAAGCTACGAGCAGTACTTC.

The CDR3: CASSLVTGGANYGYTF. The CDR3 DNA sequence: TGTGCCAGCAGCTTAGTGACAGGGGGCGCTAACTATGGCTACACCTTC. The gene calls are TRBV11-3 and TRBJ1-2; the match to TRBD1 covers 10 bases. This CDR3 has 16 amino acids. The germline V gene has CDR1 SGHNT and CDR2 YENEEA. With V trimmed by 1 base and J by 0 bases, 2 bases remained unmatched.

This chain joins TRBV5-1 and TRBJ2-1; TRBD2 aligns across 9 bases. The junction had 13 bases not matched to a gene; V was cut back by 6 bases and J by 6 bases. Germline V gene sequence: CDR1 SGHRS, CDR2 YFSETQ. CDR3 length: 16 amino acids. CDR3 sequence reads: CASTESGRGGINEQFF. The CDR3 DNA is TGCGCCAGCACCGAAAGTGGGCGGGGGGGGATCAATGAGCAGTTCTTC.

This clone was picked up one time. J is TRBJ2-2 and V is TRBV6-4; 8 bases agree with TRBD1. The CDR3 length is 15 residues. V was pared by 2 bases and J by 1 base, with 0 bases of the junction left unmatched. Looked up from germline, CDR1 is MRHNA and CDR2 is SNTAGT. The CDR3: CASSDGTGNTGELFF. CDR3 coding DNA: TGTGCCAGCAGTGACGGGACAGGGAACACCGGGGAGCTGTTTTTT.

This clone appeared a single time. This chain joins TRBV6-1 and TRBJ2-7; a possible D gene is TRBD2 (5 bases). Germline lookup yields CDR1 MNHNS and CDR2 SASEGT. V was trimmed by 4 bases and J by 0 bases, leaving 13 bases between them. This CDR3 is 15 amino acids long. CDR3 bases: TGTGCCAGCAGTGCTCTCTCGGGGAGCTCCTACGAGCAGTACGTC. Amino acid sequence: CASSALSGSSYEQYV.

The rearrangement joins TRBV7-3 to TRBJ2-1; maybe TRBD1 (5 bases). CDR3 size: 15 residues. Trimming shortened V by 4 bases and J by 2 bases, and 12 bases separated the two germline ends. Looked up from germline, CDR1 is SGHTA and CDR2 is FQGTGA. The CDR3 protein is CASSSGQGTYNEQFF. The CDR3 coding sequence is TGTGCCAGCAGCTCAGGGCAGGGAACCTACAATGAGCAGTTCTTC.

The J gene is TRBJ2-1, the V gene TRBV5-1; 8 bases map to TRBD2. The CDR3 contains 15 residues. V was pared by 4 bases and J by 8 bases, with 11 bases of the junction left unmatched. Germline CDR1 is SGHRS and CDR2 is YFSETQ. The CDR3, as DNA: TGCGCCAGCAGCCCCTCCCGCGGGGGGCACGATGAGCAGTTCTTC. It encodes CASSPSRGGHDEQFF. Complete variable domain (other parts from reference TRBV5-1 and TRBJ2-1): KAGVTQTPRYLIKTRGQQVTLSCSPISGHRSVSWYQQTPGQGLQFLFEYFSETQRNKGNFPGRFSGRQFSNSRSEMNVSTLELGDSALYLCASSPSRGGHDEQFFGPGTRLTVL.

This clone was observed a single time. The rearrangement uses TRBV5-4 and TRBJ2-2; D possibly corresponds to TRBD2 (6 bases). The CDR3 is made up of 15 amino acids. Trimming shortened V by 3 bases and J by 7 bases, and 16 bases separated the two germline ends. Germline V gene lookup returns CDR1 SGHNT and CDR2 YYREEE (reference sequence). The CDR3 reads CASSSRGAGHGELFF. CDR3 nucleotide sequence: TGTGCCAGCAGCTCCCGGGGAGCGGGTCACGGGGAGCTGTTTTTT.

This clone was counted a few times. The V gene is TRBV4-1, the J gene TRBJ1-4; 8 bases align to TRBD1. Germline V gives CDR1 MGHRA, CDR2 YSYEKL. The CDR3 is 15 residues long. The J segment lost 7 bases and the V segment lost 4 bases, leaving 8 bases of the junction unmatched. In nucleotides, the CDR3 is TGCGCCAGCAGCCGGCCCGGGACAGGAAGTGAAAAACTGTTTTTT. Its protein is CASSRPGTGSEKLFF.

For the CDR3, the DNA is TGTGCCAGCAGCCAGCTATCAGGGGCCGGGGAGCTGTTTTTT. Amino acid sequence: CASSQLSGAGELFF. The rearrangement uses TRBV14 and TRBJ2-2; a weak D match, TRBD1 (6 bases). Looked up from germline, CDR1 is SGHDN and CDR2 is FVKESK. V shed 3 bases and J shed 6 bases, with 11 bases lying between them. The CDR3 is made up of 14 amino acids. The full variable domain, rest sourced from reference TRBV14 and TRBJ2-2, is EAGVTQFPSHSVIEKGQTVTLRCDPISGHDNLYWYRRVMGKEIKFLLHFVKESKQDESGMPNNRFLAERTGGTYSTLKVQPAELEDSGVYFCASSQLSGAGELFFGEGSRLTVL.

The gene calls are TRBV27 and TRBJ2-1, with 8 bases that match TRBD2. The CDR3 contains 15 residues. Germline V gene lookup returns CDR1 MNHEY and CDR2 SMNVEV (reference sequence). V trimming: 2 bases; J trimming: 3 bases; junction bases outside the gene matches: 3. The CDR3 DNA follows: TGTGCCAGCAGTTTAAGCGGGGGAAGCTACAATGAGCAGTTCTTC. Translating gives CASSLSGGSYNEQFF.

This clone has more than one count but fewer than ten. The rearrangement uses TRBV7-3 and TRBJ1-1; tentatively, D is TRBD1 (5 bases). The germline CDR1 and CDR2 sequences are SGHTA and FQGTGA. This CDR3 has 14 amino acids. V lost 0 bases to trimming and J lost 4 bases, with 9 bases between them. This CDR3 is CASSLTGRGTEAFF. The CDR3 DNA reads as TGTGCCAGCAGCTTAACGGGGAGGGGCACTGAAGCTTTCTTT.

The CDR3 coding sequence is TGCGCCAGCAGCTTGGACGGGAGGGACAGCCCCTACAATGAGCAGTTCTTC. It translates to CASSLDGRDSPYNEQFF. The gene calls are TRBV5-1 and TRBJ2-1; TRBD2 is a possible D gene (8 bases). Deletions cut 0 bases from V and 2 bases from J, with 15 bases between. Germline CDR1 SGHRS, CDR2 YFSETQ. The CDR3 extends over 17 amino acids.

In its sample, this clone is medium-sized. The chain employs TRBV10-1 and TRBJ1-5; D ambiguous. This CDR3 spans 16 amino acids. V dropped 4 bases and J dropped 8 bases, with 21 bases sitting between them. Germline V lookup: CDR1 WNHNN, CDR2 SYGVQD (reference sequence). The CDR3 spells CASSVRSTDSREPQHF. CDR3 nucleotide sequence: TGCGCCAGCAGTGTAAGGTCCACGGACTCCAGAGAGCCCCAGCATTTT.

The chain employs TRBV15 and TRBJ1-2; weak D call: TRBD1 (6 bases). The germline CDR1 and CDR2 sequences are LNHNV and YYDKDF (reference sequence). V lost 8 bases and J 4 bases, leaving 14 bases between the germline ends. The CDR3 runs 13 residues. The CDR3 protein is CATGQRNLYGYTF. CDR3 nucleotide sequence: TGTGCCACCGGACAGCGAAATCTCTATGGCTACACCTTC.

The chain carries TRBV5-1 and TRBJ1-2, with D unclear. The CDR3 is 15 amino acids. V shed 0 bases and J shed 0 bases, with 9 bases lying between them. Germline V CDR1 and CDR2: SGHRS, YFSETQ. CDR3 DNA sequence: TGCGCCAGCAGCTTGGAGACCGGAGCTAACTATGGCTACACCTTC. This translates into CASSLETGANYGYTF.

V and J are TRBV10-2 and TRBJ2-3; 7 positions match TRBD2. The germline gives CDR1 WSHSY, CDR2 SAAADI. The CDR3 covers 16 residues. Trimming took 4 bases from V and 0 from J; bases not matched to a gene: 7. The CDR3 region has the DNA TGCGCCAGCAGTGCATGGGAGGGCCGTAGCACAGATACGCAGTATTTT. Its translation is CASSAWEGRSTDTQYF.

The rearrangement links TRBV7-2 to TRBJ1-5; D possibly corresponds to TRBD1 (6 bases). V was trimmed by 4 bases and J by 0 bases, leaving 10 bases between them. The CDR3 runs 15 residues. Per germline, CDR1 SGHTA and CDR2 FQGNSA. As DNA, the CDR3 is TGTGCCAGCAGCTCACAGGGTCGTAGCAATCAGCCCCAGCATTTT. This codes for CASSSQGRSNQPQHF.

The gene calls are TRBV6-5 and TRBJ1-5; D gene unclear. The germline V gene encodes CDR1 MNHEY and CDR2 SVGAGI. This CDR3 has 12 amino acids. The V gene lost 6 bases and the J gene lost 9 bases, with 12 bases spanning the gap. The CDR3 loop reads CASRRPEGPQHF. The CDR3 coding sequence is TGTGCCAGCAGACGCCCCGAGGGGCCCCAGCATTTT.